This T cell receptor beta chain originates from a study of OX40 agonist ivuxolimab in advanced cancers. Study in general: Dose-escalation cases comprised hepatocellular carcinoma, melanoma, renal cell or head and neck cancer.

The V gene end was trimmed by 7 bases and the J gene end by 4 bases; junction bases not matched to a gene: 7. This CDR3 comprises 15 residues. Germline loops: CDR1 ENHRY, CDR2 SYGVKD. Only in-frame clones appear in the TCRdb table, and some are missing; sequencing was by immunoSEQ multiplex PCR. Counted here are tens of thousands of clones, around nine tenths occurring once; the ten biggest clones make up approximately 2.5%. Concerning this clone itself: Antigen: not known.

Overall study findings and caveats: Relative to CD4+, CD8+ T cells held more expanded clones on average. Some of the lowest clonal expansion was seen in partial responders at 0.1-3.0 mg/kg. At doses 0.1 to 3.0 mg/kg, CD4+ and CD8+ clones expanded.

The sequencing used CD4+ or CD8+ T cells sorted from blood, collected in a trial of the OX40 agonist ivuxolimab. The rearrangement joins TRBV10-3 to TRBJ2-7; TRBD2 matches 13 bases. The sequence derives from an adult with an advanced solid tumor such as melanoma, head and neck, liver or kidney cancer. This CDR3 reads CAITMGLAGSYEQYF. CDR3 bases: TGTGCCATCACTATGGGACTAGCGGGGTCTTACGAGCAGTACTTC.